Listed below are T cell receptor beta chains from one sample, sequenced in a study of blood T cells in healthy people across ages. Each CDR3 protein is one row after TCRdb ran MiXCR on the 5' RACE reads. The sample includes about 970,000 distinct CDR3 sequences, roughly 51% of them seen just once. Sequenced material: blood. The source of these receptors is a woman aged 55-69 years in good health. Each CDR3 is given with its conserved first and last residue. The order of the fields is V gene, J gene, clone size, D gene, CDR3 DNA, CDR3 protein. The D gene is left open where the match is weak. A clone size is listed for some rows: how often the clone was seen (once, few, many), or a class if it is expanded.

v_call: TRBV5-1
j_call: TRBJ2-7
clone_size: .
d_call: .
cdr3_nt: TGCGCCAGCAGCACCTCCGGGACAATTTACGAGCAGTACTTC
cdr3_aa: CASSTSGTIYEQYF

v_call: TRBV20-1
j_call: TRBJ2-3
clone_size: .
d_call: .
cdr3_nt: TGCAGTGCTAGAGCAGGGGCGCGCGGAGATACGCAGTATTTT
cdr3_aa: CSARAGARGDTQYF

v_call: TRBV3-1
j_call: TRBJ2-7
clone_size: .
d_call: .
cdr3_nt: TGTGCCAGCAGCCCCGGACAGCCGACAGCCTACGAGCAGTACTTC
cdr3_aa: CASSPGQPTAYEQYF

v_call: TRBV7-2
j_call: TRBJ2-7
clone_size: .
d_call: .
cdr3_nt: TGTGCCAGCAGCTTTAACAGGGCGGTCAATGAGCAGTACTTC
cdr3_aa: CASSFNRAVNEQYF

v_call: TRBV10-3
j_call: TRBJ2-1
clone_size: .
d_call: .
cdr3_nt: TGTGCCATCAGTGGTTCCCAGAACAATGAGCAGTTCTTC
cdr3_aa: CAISGSQNNEQFF

v_call: TRBV7-6
j_call: TRBJ2-7
clone_size: few
d_call: .
cdr3_nt: TGTGCCAGCAGCCCCACGTTAGGGGCCCTGCGGGAGCAGTACTTC
cdr3_aa: CASSPTLGALREQYF

v_call: TRBV5-1
j_call: TRBJ2-1
clone_size: many
d_call: TRBD2
cdr3_nt: TGCGCCAGCAGCTCAAGGGCGGGAGCGTACAATGAGCAGTTCTTC
cdr3_aa: CASSSRAGAYNEQFF

v_call: TRBV7-2
j_call: TRBJ2-3
clone_size: few
d_call: TRBD2
cdr3_nt: TGTGCCAGCAGCTTCTCCGGGACTAGCGGGAGGCGATTCGCGAGGGATACGCAGTATTTT
cdr3_aa: CASSFSGTSGRRFARDTQYF

v_call: TRBV20-1
j_call: TRBJ2-7
clone_size: .
d_call: TRBD2
cdr3_nt: TGCAGTGCTAGGCGCGGGAGAAGGACCTACGAGCAGTACTTC
cdr3_aa: CSARRGRRTYEQYF

v_call: TRBV11-2
j_call: TRBJ2-3
clone_size: few
d_call: TRBD1
cdr3_nt: TGTGCCAGCAGCTTAGTAGGGGGCCGCGCCCCCGCAGATACGCAGTATTTT
cdr3_aa: CASSLVGGRAPADTQYF

v_call: TRBV19
j_call: TRBJ2-5
clone_size: .
d_call: TRBD2
cdr3_nt: TGTGCCAGCCGGGACTACCTTCAAGAGACCCAGTACTTC
cdr3_aa: CASRDYLQETQYF

v_call: TRBV5-1
j_call: TRBJ2-3
clone_size: .
d_call: TRBD2
cdr3_nt: TGCGCCAGCAGCCAGGGACTATCTCGTACAGATACGCAGTATTTT
cdr3_aa: CASSQGLSRTDTQYF

v_call: TRBV20-1
j_call: TRBJ2-1
clone_size: .
d_call: TRBD2
cdr3_nt: TGCAGTGCTAGAGACGGGAGCGGGGTAAGCAATGAGCAGTTCTTC
cdr3_aa: CSARDGSGVSNEQFF

v_call: TRBV4-1
j_call: TRBJ1-1
clone_size: .
d_call: .
cdr3_nt: TGCGCCAGCAGCCCACCTGGGAGGGCAGCTTTCTTT
cdr3_aa: CASSPPGRAAFF

v_call: TRBV11-1
j_call: TRBJ2-3
clone_size: .
d_call: .
cdr3_nt: TGTGCCAGCAGCTCCTTGAAACTTTATGTCTCAGATACGCAGTATTTT
cdr3_aa: CASSSLKLYVSDTQYF

v_call: TRBV14
j_call: TRBJ1-1
clone_size: .
d_call: .
cdr3_nt: TGTGCCAGCAGCCAAGTCATGAACACTGAAGCTTTCTTT
cdr3_aa: CASSQVMNTEAFF

v_call: TRBV5-1
j_call: TRBJ2-7
clone_size: .
d_call: .
cdr3_nt: TGCGCCAGCAGCCTAACCACCGGGACCACCTACGAGCAGTACTTC
cdr3_aa: CASSLTTGTTYEQYF

v_call: TRBV4-2
j_call: TRBJ2-7
clone_size: many
d_call: TRBD2
cdr3_nt: TGTGCCAGCAGCGGGACTAGCGGCGAGCAGTACTTC
cdr3_aa: CASSGTSGEQYF

v_call: TRBV2
j_call: TRBJ2-1
clone_size: .
d_call: TRBD2
cdr3_nt: TGTGCTAGCAGTGAAGTGACTAGCGGGCCTTACAATGAGCAGTTCTTC
cdr3_aa: CASSEVTSGPYNEQFF

v_call: TRBV28
j_call: TRBJ2-7
clone_size: few
d_call: .
cdr3_nt: TGTGCCTCCCAAGGGGGGGGATACGAGCAGTACTTC
cdr3_aa: CASQGGGYEQYF

v_call: TRBV6-6
j_call: TRBJ1-1
clone_size: .
d_call: .
cdr3_nt: TGTGCCAGCAGCAAAACAGGGTACACTGAAGCTTTCTTT
cdr3_aa: CASSKTGYTEAFF

v_call: TRBV7-2
j_call: TRBJ2-2
clone_size: .
d_call: .
cdr3_nt: TGTGCCAGCAGCTTAGGCCGACAGACCACCGGGGAGCTGTTTTTT
cdr3_aa: CASSLGRQTTGELFF

v_call: TRBV6-6
j_call: TRBJ2-3
clone_size: .
d_call: TRBD2
cdr3_nt: TGTGCCAGCCGACTAGCCAACTCAGATACGCAGTATTTT
cdr3_aa: CASRLANSDTQYF

v_call: TRBV5-1
j_call: TRBJ1-2
clone_size: few
d_call: .
cdr3_nt: TGCGCCAGCAGCGGCAGGGTAGACAGCTACACCTTC
cdr3_aa: CASSGRVDSYTF